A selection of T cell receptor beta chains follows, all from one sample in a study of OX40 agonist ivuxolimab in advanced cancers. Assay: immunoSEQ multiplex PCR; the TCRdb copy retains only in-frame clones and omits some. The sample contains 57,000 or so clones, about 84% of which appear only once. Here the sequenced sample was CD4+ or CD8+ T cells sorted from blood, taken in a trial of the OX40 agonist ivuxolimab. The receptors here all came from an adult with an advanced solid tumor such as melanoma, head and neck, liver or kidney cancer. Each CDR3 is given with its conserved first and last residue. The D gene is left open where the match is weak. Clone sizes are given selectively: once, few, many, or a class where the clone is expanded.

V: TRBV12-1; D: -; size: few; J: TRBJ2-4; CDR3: CASSAWSLAKNIQYF; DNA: TGTGCCAGCAGCGCATGGAGTCTAGCCAAAAACATTCAGTACTTC
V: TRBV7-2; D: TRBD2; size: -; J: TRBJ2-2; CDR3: CASSPPSSGPTGELFF; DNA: TGTGCCAGCAGCCCCCCCTCTAGCGGCCCCACCGGGGAGCTGTTTTTT
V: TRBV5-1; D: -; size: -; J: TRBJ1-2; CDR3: CASRVQRRYGYTF; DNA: TGCGCCAGCAGGGTCCAGAGGAGGTATGGCTACACCTTC
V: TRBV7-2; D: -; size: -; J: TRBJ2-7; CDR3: CASSFEHEQYF; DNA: TGTGCCAGCAGCTTTGAACACGAGCAGTACTTC
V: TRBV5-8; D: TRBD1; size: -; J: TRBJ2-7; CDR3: CASSPGQGYYYEQYF; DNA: TGTGCCAGCAGCCCCGGACAGGGATACTACTACGAGCAGTACTTC
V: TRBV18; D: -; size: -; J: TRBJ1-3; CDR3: CASSPNRADVSGNTIYF; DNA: TGTGCCAGCTCACCTAACAGGGCCGACGTCTCTGGAAACACCATATATTTT
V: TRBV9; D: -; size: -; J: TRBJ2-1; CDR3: CASSVELQNLNEQFF; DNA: TGTGCCAGCAGCGTAGAATTACAGAATCTCAATGAGCAGTTCTTC
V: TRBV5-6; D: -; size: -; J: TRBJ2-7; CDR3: CASSLTTEQYF; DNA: TGTGCCAGCAGCTTGACCACCGAGCAGTACTTC
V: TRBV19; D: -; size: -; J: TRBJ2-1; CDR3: CASKASAQGGTREQFF; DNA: TGTGCCAGTAAGGCTAGCGCCCAAGGGGGTACAAGGGAGCAGTTCTTC
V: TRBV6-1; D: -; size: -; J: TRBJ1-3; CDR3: CASSEVLAPSGNTIYF; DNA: TGTGCCAGCAGTGAAGTTTTAGCTCCCTCTGGAAACACCATATATTTT
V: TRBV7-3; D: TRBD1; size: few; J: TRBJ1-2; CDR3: CASSSTGGGYTF; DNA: TGTGCCAGCAGCTCTACAGGGGGCGGCTACACCTTC
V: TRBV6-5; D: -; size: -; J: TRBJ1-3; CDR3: CASSSTGNTIYF; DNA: TGTGCCAGCAGCAGTACCGGAAACACCATATATTTT
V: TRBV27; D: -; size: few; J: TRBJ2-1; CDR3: CASSFSRNVHNEQFF; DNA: TGTGCCAGCAGTTTCTCGAGGAATGTCCACAATGAGCAGTTCTTC
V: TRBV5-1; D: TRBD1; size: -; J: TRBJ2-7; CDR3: CASSLTGGTTYEQYF; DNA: TGCGCCAGCAGCTTAACAGGGGGCACAACCTACGAGCAGTACTTC
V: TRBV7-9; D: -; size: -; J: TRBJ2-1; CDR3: CASSLDYNEQFF; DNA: TGTGCCAGCAGCTTAGACTACAATGAGCAGTTCTTC
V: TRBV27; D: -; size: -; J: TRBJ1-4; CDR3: CASRGPRWAGEKLFF; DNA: TGTGCCAGCAGGGGGCCGAGGTGGGCTGGTGAAAAACTGTTTTTT
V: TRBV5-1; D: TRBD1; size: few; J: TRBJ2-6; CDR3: CASSLEQGALSGANVLTF; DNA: TGCGCCAGCAGCTTGGAACAGGGGGCTCTCTCTGGGGCCAACGTCCTGACTTTC
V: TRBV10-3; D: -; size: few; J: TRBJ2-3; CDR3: CATRGGASGSTDTQYF; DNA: TGTGCCACCAGGGGGGGGGCTAGCGGGAGCACAGATACGCAGTATTTT
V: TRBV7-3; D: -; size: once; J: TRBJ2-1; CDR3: CASSLTNEQFF; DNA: TGTGCCAGCAGCTTAACGAATGAGCAGTTCTTC